These 16 T cell receptor beta chains originate from one sample sequenced in a study of OX40 agonist ivuxolimab in advanced cancers. Profiling relied on immunoSEQ multiplex PCR, and the TCRdb table lists in-frame clones only, not all of them. The profile covers about 15,000 clones, with over 55% appearing a single time and about 8.7% taken by the ten largest. Sequences were derived from CD4+ or CD8+ T cells sorted from blood, sampled in a trial of the OX40 agonist ivuxolimab. The receptors derive from an adult with an advanced solid tumor such as melanoma, head and neck, liver or kidney cancer.

The chain combines TRBV5-4 with TRBJ2-2, with D possibly being TRBD2 (5 bases). The CDR3 runs to 12 residues. Germline assignment: CDR1 SGHNT and CDR2 YYREEE (reference sequence). V lost 2 bases and J 7 bases, leaving 6 bases between the germline ends. The CDR3 spells CASSFGGGELFF. The CDR3 DNA sequence: TGTGCCAGCAGCTTCGGAGGCGGGGAGCTGTTTTTT.

The chain carries TRBV6-5 and TRBJ1-2; 7 bases are shared with TRBD1. The CDR3 is 14 amino acids. V shed 2 bases, J shed 12 bases, and the junction held 12 bases outside the gene matches. Per germline, CDR1 MNHEY and CDR2 SVGAGI. The CDR3 DNA reads TGTGCCAGCAGTTACCCTATGGGACAGCCCGCTAACACCTTC. Translating gives CASSYPMGQPANTF.

This clone turned up a few times. The rearrangement joins TRBV11-2 to TRBJ1-2; perhaps TRBD1 as D (6 bases). V lost 3 bases to trimming and J lost 7 bases, with 12 bases between them. The CDR3 consists of 13 residues. The germline V gene encodes CDR1 SGHAT and CDR2 FQNNGV. CDR3 residues: CASSLGTPRGYTF. As DNA, the CDR3 is TGTGCCAGCAGCTTGGGGACACCGCGTGGCTACACCTTC.

This chain uses TRBV6-5 with TRBJ1-1, with D possibly being TRBD1 (5 bases). The CDR3 sequence is 15 residues long. CDR1 is MNHEY, CDR2 SVGAGI, per germline. Trimming cost V 8 bases and J 0 bases, with 16 bases left between them. CDR3 residues: CASCLGALMNTEAFF. DNA of the CDR3: TGTGCCAGCTGTTTAGGGGCCCTCATGAACACTGAAGCTTTCTTT.

The chain has TRBV7-8 and TRBJ2-1; no reliable D call. The CDR3 runs 15 residues. Trimming removed 1 base from V and 7 bases from J, with 14 bases in between. Germline loops: CDR1 SGHVS, CDR2 FQNEAQ. The CDR3 sequence: CASSLGISSLNEQFF. DNA of the CDR3: TGTGCCAGCAGCTTAGGGATAAGTTCTTTGAATGAGCAGTTCTTC. Supplemented by reference TRBV7-8 and TRBJ2-1, the full variable domain reads GAGVSQSPRYKVAKRGQDVALRCDPISGHVSLFWYQQALGQGPEFLTYFQNEAQLDKSGLPSDRFFAERPEGSVSTLKIQRTQQEDSAVYLCASSLGISSLNEQFFGPGTRLTVL.

CDR3 amino acids: CASSLNGEQYF. In DNA, the CDR3 is TGTGCCAGCAGCTTGAACGGCGAGCAGTACTTC. The chain carries TRBV5-4 and TRBJ2-7; D gene ambiguous. CDR1 is SGHNT and CDR2 is YYREEE in the germline V gene (reference sequence). The CDR3 is made up of 11 amino acids. Trimming took off 1 base at V and 6 bases at J, with 5 bases between the two ends.

This clone was recorded only once. The chain links TRBV9 to TRBJ2-1; D perhaps matches TRBD2 (6 bases). This CDR3 spans 16 amino acids. Between the trimmed V and J ends, which lost 4 bases and 0 bases, there was a span of 14 bases. Germline V gene data show CDR1 as SGDLS and CDR2 as YYNGEE. The CDR3 region is CASSTGLLSSYNEQFF. In DNA, the CDR3 is TGTGCCAGCAGCACGGGACTTCTAAGCTCCTACAATGAGCAGTTCTTC. Supplemented by reference TRBV9 and TRBJ2-1, the full variable domain reads DSGVTQTPKHLITATGQRVTLRCSPRSGDLSVYWYQQSLDQGLQFLIQYYNGEERAKGNILERFSAQQFPDLHSELNLSSLELGDSALYFCASSTGLLSSYNEQFFGPGTRLTVL.

By sample share, this clone is medium-sized. The J gene is TRBJ1-2, the V gene TRBV7-9; D gene ambiguous. Trimming took off 1 base at V and 2 bases at J, with 8 bases between the two ends. CDR1 is SEHNR and CDR2 is FQNEAQ in the germline V gene (reference sequence). This CDR3 has 14 residues. For the CDR3, the DNA is TGTGCCAGCAGCTTAGATTTAGAGAACTATGGCTACACCTTC. Translation gives CASSLDLENYGYTF. Using reference TRBV7-9 and TRBJ1-2 for the parts outside the CDR3, the full variable domain is DTGVSQNPRHKITKRGQNVTFRCDPISEHNRLYWYRQTLGQGPEFLTYFQNEAQLEKSRLLSDRFSAERPKGSFSTLEIQRTEQGDSAMYLCASSLDLENYGYTFGSGTRLTVV.

By share of the sample, this clone is large. The chain joins TRBV10-3 to TRBJ1-1, with TRBD1 matching 8 bases. Germline V gives CDR1 ENHRY, CDR2 SYGVKD. V was pared by 11 bases and J by 5 bases, with 13 bases of the junction left unmatched. There are 14 residues in the CDR3. CDR3: CAVNTGGEGTEAFF. For the CDR3, the DNA is TGTGCCGTAAACACAGGGGGAGAGGGGACTGAAGCTTTCTTT.

Sample share makes this clone medium-sized. This rearrangement joins TRBV23-1 to TRBJ1-5; unclear D gene. TRBV23-1 is reported as an ORF; its role is uncertain. This CDR3 has 14 residues. V lost 4 bases to trimming and J lost 1 base, with 8 bases between them. CDR3 bases: TGCGCCAGCAGTCCGCCACTCAGCAATCAGCCCCAGCATTTT. It yields the protein CASSPPLSNQPQHF.

V usage is TRBV9 and J usage is TRBJ2-1, with a weak D call TRBD1 (5 bases). V gave up 2 bases and J gave up 2 bases, with 11 bases separating them. Looked up from germline, CDR1 is SGDLS and CDR2 is YYNGEE. The CDR3 runs to 15 residues. CDR3 sequence: CASSVDSNPYNEQFF. The CDR3 DNA reads TGTGCCAGCAGCGTCGACAGTAACCCCTACAATGAGCAGTTCTTC.

The chain combines TRBV4-1 with TRBJ2-5; TRBD2 aligns across 8 bases. From germline, CDR1 is MGHRA and CDR2 YSYEKL. This CDR3 comprises 17 residues. V was pared by 4 bases and J by 4 bases, with 14 bases of the junction left unmatched. This chain's CDR3 is CASSLYPSGGAVETQYF. The CDR3 DNA sequence: TGCGCCAGCAGCCTTTACCCCTCCGGGGGGGCCGTAGAGACCCAGTACTTC.

V and J are TRBV6-1 and TRBJ2-7; 10 bases line up with TRBD2. J was trimmed by 1 base and V by 6 bases; bases with no gene match: 6. The CDR3 runs 15 residues. CDR1 is MNHNS, CDR2 SASEGT, per germline. The CDR3 DNA reads as TGTGCCAGCAGGGCTGGACTAGCGGCTTCCTACGAGCAGTACTTC. Translation: CASRAGLAASYEQYF.

The chain recombines TRBV5-4 with TRBJ1-4; D gene uncertain. Trimming left V 4 bases short and J 1 base short, with 5 bases between. This CDR3 spans 13 amino acids. The germline CDR1 and CDR2 sequences are SGHNT and YYREEE (reference sequence). The CDR3 DNA is TGTGCCAGCAGCCCCGGAACTAATGAAAAACTGTTTTTT. Residues: CASSPGTNEKLFF.

The chain combines TRBV6-1 with TRBJ2-7, with D tentatively TRBD2 (6 bases). The CDR3 has 13 amino acids. Germline V gene lookup returns CDR1 MNHNS and CDR2 SASEGT. Between the trimmed V and J ends, which lost 8 bases and 2 bases, there was a span of 13 bases. The CDR3 coding sequence is TGTGCCAGCGCGCTTTGGGGGGCCTACGAGCAGTACTTC. This sequence encodes CASALWGAYEQYF.

The gene calls are TRBV11-2 and TRBJ2-1; 7 bases match TRBD2. The V gene's germline CDR1 is SGHAT and CDR2 FQNNGV. This CDR3 is 14 amino acids long. The trim removed 4 bases at V and 6 bases at J, leaving 6 bases unmatched. The CDR3 reads CASSSWTRTNEQFF. The CDR3 nucleotides read TGTGCCAGCAGCTCCTGGACTAGAACCAATGAGCAGTTCTTC.